What follows describes a single T cell receptor beta chain. The antigen remains undetermined. The entry originates in a study of CD8 T cells in Susac syndrome. General study findings and limits: That the number of individuals in its TCR sequencing and HLA analysis was relatively small was acknowledged by the study.

Germline V lookup: CDR1 MGHRA, CDR2 YSYEKL. This CDR3 has 11 amino acids. The V end was cut by 5 bases, the J end by 12 bases, with 11 bases between. Random hexamers primed reverse transcription of roughly 0.45 to 1 ug RNA. The immunoSEQ assay covered 54 Vbeta and 13 Jbeta segments for CDR3. TCRdb reprocessed the immunoSEQ multiplex PCR reads with MiXCR, giving one entry per CDR3 protein. This sample has under 200,000 distinct CDR3 sequences, with 85% to 95% found just once. The V gene is TRBV4-1, the J gene TRBJ2-1; D might be TRBD1 (5 bases). The TCR originated in a human donor with multiple sclerosis. Sequences were obtained from CD8+ T cells from PBMCs. The CDR3: CASSSRQTQFF. The DNA for the CDR3 is TGCGCCAGCAGCAGCCGACAGACGCAGTTCTTC.